This entry describes one TCR beta chain. This record belongs to a study of blood T cell repertoires in COVID-19. The CDR3 runs to 15 residues. Looked up from germline, CDR1 is KGHSH and CDR2 is LQKENI. V gave up 5 bases and J gave up 5 bases; unmatched junction bases: 9. Clones were read by immunoSEQ multiplex PCR, and TCRdb kept only the in-frame ones, dropping some. The table records some 100,000 clones, 80% of them present only once. The sequence was collected from a human donor in a cohort sampled during active or convalescent COVID-19. The sequenced sample consisted of peripheral blood. The chain couples TRBV18 to TRBJ2-7; 10 nucleotides align to TRBD1. In DNA form, the CDR3 reads TGTGCCAGCTCAATATCCGGGACAGGGGTCAACGAGCAGTACTTC. Translation gives CASSISGTGVNEQYF.